Listed here are 13 T cell receptor beta chains from one sample, sequenced in a study of blood T cell repertoires in COVID-19. Produced via immunoSEQ multiplex PCR; TCRdb's table is partial and in-frame only. The table shows around 300,000 clones, with 88% occurring only once. The specimen sequenced was PBMCs or T cells enriched from blood (not recorded which). The receptors were gathered from a woman aged 25 to 39 who had recovered from COVID-19.

The sample holds one count of this clone. The CDR3 sequence: CASSFVAGGLGHYEQYF. CDR3 coding DNA: TGTGCCAGCAGCTTCGTGGCAGGGGGCCTTGGGCACTACGAGCAGTACTTC. The V gene is TRBV7-2, the J gene TRBJ2-7; 8 positions agree with TRBD1. The CDR3 has 17 residues. CDR1 is SGHTA and CDR2 is FQGNSA in the germline V gene. Trimming cost V 3 bases and J 3 bases; bases outside gene matches: 13. The full variable domain, in which reference TRBV7-2 and TRBJ2-7 provide the parts outside the CDR3, is GAGVSQSPSNKVTEKGKDVELRCDPISGHTALYWYRQSLGQGLEFLIYFQGNSAPDKSGLPSDRFSAERTGGSVSTLTIQRTQQEDSAVYLCASSFVAGGLGHYEQYFGPGTRLTVT.

The rearrangement uses TRBV3-1 (or the pseudogene TRBV3-2) and TRBJ2-7, with a possible D match to TRBD2 (5 bases). With 5 bases removed from V and 4 bases from J, the gap between germline ends came to 18 bases. In germline, CDR1 is LGHDT, CDR2 YNNKEL (reference sequence). This CDR3 has 15 amino acids. Here the CDR3 DNA reads TGTGCCAGCAGCGCAAGGCGAGGGTCTCGATACGAGCAGTACTTC. Encoded protein: CASSARRGSRYEQYF.

The rearrangement uses TRBV9 and TRBJ1-5; possible D gene TRBD1, 6 bases. V lost 3 bases and J 3 bases, leaving 10 bases between the germline ends. CDR1 is SGDLS and CDR2 is YYNGEE in the germline V gene. The CDR3 is 14 amino acids. The CDR3 protein is CASSATGANQPQHF. CDR3 bases: TGTGCCAGCAGCGCGACAGGCGCCAATCAGCCCCAGCATTTT. The variable domain in full, with the rest retrieved from reference TRBV9 and TRBJ1-5, is DSGVTQTPKHLITATGQRVTLRCSPRSGDLSVYWYQQSLDQGLQFLIQYYNGEERAKGNILERFSAQQFPDLHSELNLSSLELGDSALYFCASSATGANQPQHFGDGTRLSIL.

The chain links TRBV24-1 to TRBJ1-6; the match to TRBD1 covers 8 bases. Trimming cost V 9 bases and J 7 bases; bases outside gene matches: 4. There are 13 residues in the CDR3. Germline values: CDR1 KGHDR, CDR2 SFDVKD. The CDR3 bases are TGTGCCACCCGACAGGGGCCGAATTCACCCCTCCACTTT. This translates into CATRQGPNSPLHF.

The chain combines TRBV6-2 or TRBV6-3 with TRBJ1-2; 9 nucleotides line up with TRBD1. CDR3 length equals 14 residues. CDR1 and CDR2 (germline): MNHEY, SVGEGT. V was clipped by 5 bases and J by 3 bases; unmatched bases: 4. CDR3 nucleotides: TGTGCCAGCAGTACATGGACAGGGGACTATGGCTACACCTTC. It codes for CASSTWTGDYGYTF.

This clone appeared a single time. The V gene is TRBV4-1, the J gene TRBJ2-7, with TRBD2 matching over 8 bases. The ends lost 3 bases at V and 2 bases at J; junction bases unmatched: 12. In germline, CDR1 is MGHRA, CDR2 YSYEKL. The CDR3 is made up of 17 amino acids. CDR3 bases: TGCGCCAGCAGCCAGAAGCCGAACGGGGGGGACCCCTACGAGCAGTACTTC. Protein product: CASSQKPNGGDPYEQYF.

The sample holds a few counts of this clone. The rearrangement uses TRBV6-6 and TRBJ2-1; 11 bases fit TRBD2. The V gene's germline CDR1 is MNHNY and CDR2 SVGAGI (reference sequence). CDR3 length equals 17 residues. The V gene end was trimmed by 5 bases and the J gene end by 4 bases; junction bases not matched to a gene: 10. CDR3 sequence reads: CASSGSPGLADYNEQFF. The CDR3 DNA follows: TGTGCCAGCAGTGGATCGCCGGGACTAGCGGATTACAATGAGCAGTTCTTC.

The rearrangement uses TRBV6-5 and TRBJ2-3, with D perhaps TRBD2 (7 bases). Germline CDR1 is MNHEY and CDR2 is SVGAGI. The CDR3 contains 16 residues. Trimming removed 0 bases from V and 14 bases from J, with 24 bases in between. The CDR3 loop reads CASSYSIVGGGLRRYF. CDR3 bases: TGTGCCAGCAGTTACTCGATAGTAGGCGGGGGCCTCCGCAGGTATTTT.

This clone was counted a single time. CDR3 nucleotides: TGCGCCAGCAGCCAAGGTCATGTGGCAGTCAACTACACCTTC. The encoded protein is CASSQGHVAVNYTF. The chain uses TRBV4-3 and TRBJ1-2; D is unclear. Germline assignment: CDR1 LGHNA and CDR2 YSLEER. Trimming removed 1 base from V and 10 bases from J, with 16 bases in between. This CDR3 has 14 amino acids.

The chain recombines TRBV11-2 with TRBJ2-7; D is possibly TRBD1 (6 bases). The germline gives CDR1 SGHAT, CDR2 FQNNGV. The CDR3 is made up of 14 amino acids. With 1 base removed from V and 1 base from J, the gap between germline ends came to 8 bases. The CDR3 loop reads CASSLGGPSYEQYF. CDR3 nucleotides: TGTGCCAGCAGCTTAGGGGGGCCGTCCTACGAGCAGTACTTC.

The chain combines TRBV15 with TRBJ1-2; D remains ambiguous. V lost 0 bases, J lost 7 bases, and 15 bases lay in between. The germline CDR1 and CDR2 sequences are LNHNV and YYDKDF (reference sequence). This CDR3 is built from 15 residues. The chain's CDR3 is CATSREVAGKGGYTF. The CDR3 coding sequence is TGTGCCACCAGCAGAGAAGTTGCGGGGAAGGGTGGCTACACCTTC.

V and J are TRBV9 and TRBJ1-1; D gene ambiguous. Trimming cost V 3 bases and J 5 bases, with 14 bases left between them. The CDR3 is 14 amino acids. CDR1 and CDR2 (germline): SGDLS, YYNGEE. The CDR3 loop reads CASSAADSGTEAFF. CDR3 nucleotides: TGTGCCAGCAGCGCCGCTGACTCGGGGACTGAAGCTTTCTTT.

This rearrangement joins TRBV28 to TRBJ2-1; the match to TRBD1 covers 7 bases. Germline V CDR1 and CDR2: MDHEN, SYDVKM. The CDR3 consists of 13 residues. The V segment lost 2 bases and the J segment 9 bases; nucleotides outside the gene matches: 4. The CDR3 bases are TGTGCCAGCAGTTTAACCTGGACAGGTGAGCAGTTCTTC. This encodes CASSLTWTGEQFF. The full variable domain, rest sourced from reference TRBV28 and TRBJ2-1, is DVKVTQSSRYLVKRTGEKVFLECVQDMDHENMFWYRQDPGLGLRLIYFSYDVKMKEKGDIPEGYSVSREKKERFSLILESASTNQTSMYLCASSLTWTGEQFFGPGTRLTVL.